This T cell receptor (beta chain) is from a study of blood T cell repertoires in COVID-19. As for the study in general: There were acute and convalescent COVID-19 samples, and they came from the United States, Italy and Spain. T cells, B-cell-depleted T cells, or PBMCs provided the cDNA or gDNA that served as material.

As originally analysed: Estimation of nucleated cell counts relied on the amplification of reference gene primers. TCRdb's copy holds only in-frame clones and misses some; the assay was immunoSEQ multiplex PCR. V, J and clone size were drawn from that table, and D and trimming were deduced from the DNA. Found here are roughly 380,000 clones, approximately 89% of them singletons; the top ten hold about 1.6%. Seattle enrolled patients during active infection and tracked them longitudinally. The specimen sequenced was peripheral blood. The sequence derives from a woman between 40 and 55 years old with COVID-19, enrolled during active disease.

The CDR3 DNA is TGTGCCAGCAGCCCCACGTGGGACAGGGGCTATGGCTACACCTTC. The encoded protein is CASSPTWDRGYGYTF. The chain links TRBV11-2 to TRBJ1-2, with 10 bases lining up with TRBD1. The CDR3 spans 15 residues. Per the germline V gene, CDR1 is SGHAT and CDR2 is FQNNGV. Losses at the gene ends were 5 bases for V and 4 bases for J; bases not matched to a gene: 7.